This T cell receptor (beta chain) derives from a study of T-cell reconstitution after alpha-beta-depleted transplantation in children. Regarding the study as a whole: Among T cells one year after transplant, newly produced cells accounted for most counts and diversity.

CDR3 length: 15 residues. V was pared by 7 bases and J by 5 bases, with 11 bases of the junction left unmatched. Germline V lookup: CDR1 SNHLY, CDR2 FYNNEI. Preparing the TCRbeta library involved the use of unique molecular identifiers. TCRdb used MiXCR to reprocess the PCR reads, holding one entry per CDR3 protein. The sample has about 200,000 distinct CDR3 sequences, approximately 7% seen once; the top ten hold less than 7%. This clonotype occurred a few times. Its antigen is not identified. The receptor was isolated from a boy between 2 and 15 years old with acute lymphoblastic leukemia, due to receive a stem cell transplant. The sample in question was PBMCs, obtained before TCRalphabeta/CD19-depleted stem cell transplant. The chain is built from TRBV2 and TRBJ2-1, with 7 bases fitting TRBD2. CDR3 in amino acids: CASKGGALKDNEQFF. CDR3 DNA: TGTGCCAGCAAGGGAGGGGCCCTTAAGGACAATGAGCAGTTCTTC.